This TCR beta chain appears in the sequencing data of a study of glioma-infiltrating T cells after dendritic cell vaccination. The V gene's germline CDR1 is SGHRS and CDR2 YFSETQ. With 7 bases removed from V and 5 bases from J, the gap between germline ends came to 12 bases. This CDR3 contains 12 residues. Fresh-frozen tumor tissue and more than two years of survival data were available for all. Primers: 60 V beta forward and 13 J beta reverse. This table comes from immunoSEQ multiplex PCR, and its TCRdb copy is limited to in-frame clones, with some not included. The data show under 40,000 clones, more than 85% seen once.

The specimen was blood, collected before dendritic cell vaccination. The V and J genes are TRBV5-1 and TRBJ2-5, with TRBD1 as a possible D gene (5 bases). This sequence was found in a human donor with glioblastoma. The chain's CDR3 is CASSMGLETQYF. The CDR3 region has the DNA TGCGCCAGCTCTATGGGGCTGGAGACCCAGTACTTC.